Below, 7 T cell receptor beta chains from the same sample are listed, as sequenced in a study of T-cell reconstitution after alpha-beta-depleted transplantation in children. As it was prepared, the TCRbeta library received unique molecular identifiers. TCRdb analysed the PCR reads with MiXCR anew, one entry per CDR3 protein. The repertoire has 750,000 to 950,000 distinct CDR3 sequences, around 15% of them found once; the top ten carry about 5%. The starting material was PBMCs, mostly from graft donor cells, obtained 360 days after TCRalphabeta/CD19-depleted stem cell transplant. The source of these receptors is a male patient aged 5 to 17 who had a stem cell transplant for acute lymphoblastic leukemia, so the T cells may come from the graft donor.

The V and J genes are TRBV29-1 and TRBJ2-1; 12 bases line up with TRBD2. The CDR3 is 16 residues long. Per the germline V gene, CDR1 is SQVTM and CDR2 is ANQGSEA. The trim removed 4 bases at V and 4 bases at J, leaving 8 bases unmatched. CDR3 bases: TGCAGCGTTGGATTCGTTGGACTAGCGGGATACAATGAGCAGTTCTTC. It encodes CSVGFVGLAGYNEQFF.

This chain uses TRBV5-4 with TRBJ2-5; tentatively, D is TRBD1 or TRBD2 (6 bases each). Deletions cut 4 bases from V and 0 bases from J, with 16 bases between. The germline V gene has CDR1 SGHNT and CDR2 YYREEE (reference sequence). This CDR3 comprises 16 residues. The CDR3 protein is CASSPAAGGHQETQYF. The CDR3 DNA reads TGTGCCAGCAGCCCCGCGGCTGGGGGGCACCAAGAGACCCAGTACTTC.

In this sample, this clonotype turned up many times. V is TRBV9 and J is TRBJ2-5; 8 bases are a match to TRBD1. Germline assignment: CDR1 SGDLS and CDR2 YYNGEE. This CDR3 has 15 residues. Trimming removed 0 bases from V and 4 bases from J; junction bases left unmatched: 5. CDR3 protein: CASSVVGQGGETQYF. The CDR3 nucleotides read TGTGCCAGCAGCGTAGTTGGACAGGGAGGAGAGACCCAGTACTTC.

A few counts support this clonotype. CDR3 sequence reads: CASSFSGTSGIWYEQYF. CDR3 coding DNA: TGTGCCAGCAGCTTCTCCGGGACTAGCGGGATTTGGTACGAGCAGTACTTC. The V call is TRBV11-2, the J call TRBJ2-7; 13 bases map to TRBD2. The V and J ends lost 3 bases and 4 bases, in that order; junction bases with no gene match: 9. This CDR3 is 17 amino acids long. Per germline, CDR1 SGHAT and CDR2 FQNNGV.

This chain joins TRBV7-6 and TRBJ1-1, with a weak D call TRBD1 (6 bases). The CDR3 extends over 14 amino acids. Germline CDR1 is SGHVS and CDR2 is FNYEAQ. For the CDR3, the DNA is TGTGCTACAGCGGGGGGGGCGGCGGGAACTGAAGCTTTCTTT. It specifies CATAGGAAGTEAFF.

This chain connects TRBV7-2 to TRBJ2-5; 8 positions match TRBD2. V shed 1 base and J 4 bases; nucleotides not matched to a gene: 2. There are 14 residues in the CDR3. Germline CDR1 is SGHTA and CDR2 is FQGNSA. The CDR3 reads CASSLEGLGETQYF. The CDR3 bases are TGTGCCAGCAGCTTAGAGGGACTAGGAGAGACCCAGTACTTC.

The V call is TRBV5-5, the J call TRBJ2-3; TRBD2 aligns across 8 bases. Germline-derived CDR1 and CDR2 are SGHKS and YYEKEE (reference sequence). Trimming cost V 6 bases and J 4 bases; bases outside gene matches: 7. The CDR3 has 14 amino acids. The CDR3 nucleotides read TGTGCCAGCACACAGCGGGAGAGCGCAGATACGCAGTATTTT. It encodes CASTQRESADTQYF.